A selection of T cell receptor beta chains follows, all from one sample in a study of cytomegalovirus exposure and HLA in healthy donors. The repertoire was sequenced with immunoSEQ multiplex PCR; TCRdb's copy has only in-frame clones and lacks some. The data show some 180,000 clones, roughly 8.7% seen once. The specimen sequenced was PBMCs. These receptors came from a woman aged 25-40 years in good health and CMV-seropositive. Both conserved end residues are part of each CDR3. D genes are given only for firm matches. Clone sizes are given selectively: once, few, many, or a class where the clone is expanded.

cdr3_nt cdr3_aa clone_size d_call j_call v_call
TGTGCCAGCAGTTCCCTGGTAGACAATGAGCAGTTCTTC CASSSLVDNEQFF - - TRBJ2-1 TRBV27
TGTGCCACCAGCAGAGGGTTAGCGGGGCACAATGAGCAGTTCTTC CATSRGLAGHNEQFF - TRBD2 TRBJ2-1 TRBV15
TGCGCCAGCAGCTCTAGCGGGATTGGGGAGACCCAGTACTTC CASSSSGIGETQYF few TRBD2 TRBJ2-5 TRBV5-1
TGCGCCAGCAGTGGCGCGGGAGCAGGCTACAATGAGCAGTTCTTC CASSGAGAGYNEQFF few TRBD2 TRBJ2-1 TRBV10-1
TGCGCCAGCTTGCGGACAGCGAACACCGGGGAGCTGTTTTTT CASLRTANTGELFF few - TRBJ2-2 TRBV4-1
TGTGCCAGCAGCCGACAGGCAGCAAGCAATCAGCCCCAGCATTTT CASSRQAASNQPQHF - - TRBJ1-5 TRBV27
TGTGCCAGCAGTGAAGACACAGGCTTCTATGGCTACACCTTC CASSEDTGFYGYTF - - TRBJ1-2 TRBV2
TGTGCCAGCACCAAAGGTGGAAGACAGGGGACCTACGAGCAGTACTTC CASTKGGRQGTYEQYF few TRBD1 TRBJ2-7 TRBV27
TGTGCCAGCAGCTTACAGGGGGCAAGCTATGGCTACACCTTC CASSLQGASYGYTF few TRBD1 TRBJ1-2 TRBV7-2
TGCGCCAGCAGCCGAGAGGGGGCTGAAGCTTTCTTT CASSREGAEAFF few - TRBJ1-1 TRBV5-1
TGTGCCAGTACTCGACCGGAGGGCCAGGGCTACACCTTC CASTRPEGQGYTF - - TRBJ1-2 TRBV19
TGTGCCAGCAGCTGGGAGCTGAACACTGAAGCTTTCTTT CASSWELNTEAFF - - TRBJ1-1 TRBV5-6
TGTGCCAGCAGCTTAACGGGGCAGGTGGAAGCTTTCTTT CASSLTGQVEAFF - - TRBJ1-1 TRBV7-3
TGTGCCAGCCTCCCCGGGGTCCTTATGGGGGAGACCCAGTACTTC CASLPGVLMGETQYF few - TRBJ2-5 TRBV6-1
TGCGCCAGCAGCCAGGGCGGGGGCGAGACCCAGTACTTC CASSQGGGETQYF few - TRBJ2-5 TRBV10-1
TGTGCCAGCAGCTTACCCTCCACTAGCGGGAGGTCAGATACGCAGTATTTT CASSLPSTSGRSDTQYF - TRBD2 TRBJ2-3 TRBV7-9
TGTGCCAGCGCCCAACCAGGGAGGGTCTATGGCTACACCTTC CASAQPGRVYGYTF - - TRBJ1-2 TRBV7-8
TGTGCCAGCAGTTCCCCGGGAAAGCTGGAAGATGGCTACACCTTC CASSSPGKLEDGYTF - - TRBJ1-2 TRBV6-5
TGTGCCAGCGGCTCCGTCGGGACAGGGAACCACGAGCAGTACTTC CASGSVGTGNHEQYF few TRBD1 TRBJ2-7 TRBV28
TGTGCCATCAGTAGACAGGGGGCGCTTAACTATGGCTACACCTTC CAISRQGALNYGYTF - TRBD1 TRBJ1-2 TRBV10-3
TGTGCCAGCAATTTCGCAGGGGGCACCGGGGAGCTGTTTTTT CASNFAGGTGELFF - TRBD1 TRBJ2-2 TRBV6-5
TGTGCCAGCAGACATTCCCGAAAGGGGTCCCAAGAGACCCAGTACTTC CASRHSRKGSQETQYF - - TRBJ2-5 TRBV7-9